Below, one TCR beta chain is given with its context. The validation cohort, a group of around 130 subjects, included the donors and was separate from the approximately 650-subject first cohort. This entry is derived from a study of cytomegalovirus exposure and HLA in healthy donors. The CDR3 sequence is 13 residues long. V lost 5 bases and J lost 6; bases outside the gene matches: 8. From germline, CDR1 is SQVTM and CDR2 ANQGSEA. Generated by immunoSEQ multiplex PCR, the TCRdb table keeps only in-frame clones and is missing some. The repertoire has about 160,000 clones, about 95% of them found once; the top ten carry 0.8% to 1%.

The sample taken for sequencing was PBMCs. This clonotype originated in a woman between 18 and 29 years old in good health and CMV-seronegative. The V gene is TRBV29-1, the J gene TRBJ1-1; 8 bases match TRBD1. The CDR3, as DNA: TGCAGCGTTACGGGACAGGTGGGAGCTGAAGCTTTCTTT. This translates into CSVTGQVGAEAFF.